Listed below are T cell receptor beta chains from one sample, sequenced in a study of patients and donors after allogeneic stem cell transplantation. TCRdb passed the RT-PCR reads through MiXCR, listing each CDR3 protein once. This table holds about 40,000 distinct CDR3 sequences, 30% to 40% found once. What was sequenced was blood, either unsorted or a sorted T cell fraction (not recorded which). These receptors originate from a human donor who was either an allogeneic HSCT recipient or a stem cell or donor lymphocyte infusion donor (not recorded which). It is not recorded whose cells these are; they may come from a transplant donor. The CDR3 runs from the conserved cysteine through the conserved F or W. Each record gives: CDR3 DNA, CDR3 protein, CDR3 length, clone size, V gene, D gene, J gene. A D gene is named only where the DNA matches it firmly. Not every row has a clone size; where given, it reads once, few, many or a size class.

TGTGCCAGCAGAACCCGGGAGAACAATGAGCAGTTCTTC	CASRTRENNEQFF	13	NA	TRBV12-3/TRBV12-4	NA	TRBJ2-1
TGCAGTGCAGAAGGACAGGGTCGATGGGATACGCAGTATTTT	CSAEGQGRWDTQYF	14	many	TRBV20-1	TRBD1	TRBJ2-3
TGTGCCAGCAGTTTAGTACTCCGGGCCTACGAGCAGTACTTC	CASSLVLRAYEQYF	14	NA	TRBV27	NA	TRBJ2-7
TGTGCCAGCAGTGTCCTCCTTGAGACCCAGTACTTC	CASSVLLETQYF	12	NA	TRBV28	NA	TRBJ2-5
TGTGCCAGCAGTTGGAAGGGGATTCAGCCCCAGCATTTT	CASSWKGIQPQHF	13	many	TRBV28	NA	TRBJ1-5
TGCGCCAGCAGCTTGGTGGGGAGCTCTGGAAACACCATATATTTT	CASSLVGSSGNTIYF	15	few	TRBV5-1	NA	TRBJ1-3
TGCAGTGCTAGAGACCGTATTAGGGACAATCAAGAGACCCAGTACTTC	CSARDRIRDNQETQYF	16	NA	TRBV20-1	NA	TRBJ2-5
TGTGCCAGCAGCCCTAAAGGAGTTACGCAGTATTTT	CASSPKGVTQYF	12	NA	TRBV7-9	NA	TRBJ2-3
TGTGCTAGCAGCCACGGTCAGGGGTCCTCACTAGATACGCAGTATTTT	CASSHGQGSSLDTQYF	16	few	TRBV7-7	NA	TRBJ2-3
TGTGCCAGCAGTTCCCCCGACAGGCCTCAGCCCCAGCATTTT	CASSSPDRPQPQHF	14	few	TRBV12-3/TRBV12-4	NA	TRBJ1-5
TGTGCCAGCAGCGTAGAGCCTGCAGAGACCCAGTACTTC	CASSVEPAETQYF	13	few	TRBV9	NA	TRBJ2-5
TGTGCCAGCAGCTTAGCTGGGACAAGCGGCTACACCTTC	CASSLAGTSGYTF	13	few	TRBV7-2	NA	TRBJ1-2
TGCAGCGTTCCGAGGCCGCTGCAAGAGACCCAGTACTTC	CSVPRPLQETQYF	13	NA	TRBV29-1	NA	TRBJ2-5
TGTGCCAGCAGCTTGAGAATTGAGGGATCGGCCACTGAAGCTTTCTTT	CASSLRIEGSATEAFF	16	few	TRBV7-9	NA	TRBJ1-1
TGTGCCATTAGACTAGCGGGAGAGGACTACGAGCAGTACTTC	CAIRLAGEDYEQYF	14	NA	TRBV10-3	TRBD2	TRBJ2-7
TGTGCCAGCAGGGGACCCTTGGGGGACATTCAGTACTTC	CASRGPLGDIQYF	13	few	TRBV12-3/TRBV12-4	NA	TRBJ2-4
TGTGCCACCAGGTCCCGGAGCAGGGCTGATGAAAAACTGTTTTTT	CATRSRSRADEKLFF	15	NA	TRBV15	NA	TRBJ1-4
TGTGCCACCAGTGATGGGCACCCCTACGAGCAGTACTTC	CATSDGHPYEQYF	13	few	TRBV24-1	NA	TRBJ2-7
TGTGCCATCAGGACCCCCGGGGGGAACACTGAAGCTTTCTTT	CAIRTPGGNTEAFF	14	few	TRBV10-3	NA	TRBJ1-1
TGTGCCACCCGTAATCGCGAGGGGACCGGGGAGCTGTTTTTT	CATRNREGTGELFF	14	few	TRBV10-3	NA	TRBJ2-2
TGTGCCAGCAAGGATACTGACGGCCATGAGCAGTTCTTC	CASKDTDGHEQFF	13	few	TRBV6-5	NA	TRBJ2-1
TGTGCCAGCAGCCGATCCACAGGGTTCTCATCCGGCAACACTGAAGCTTTCTTT	CASSRSTGFSSGNTEAFF	18	NA	TRBV7-9	NA	TRBJ1-1
TGTGCCAGCAGCTTAGTTTTGGGGAAATTACAAGAGACCCAGTACTTC	CASSLVLGKLQETQYF	16	NA	TRBV11-2	NA	TRBJ2-5
TGTGCCAGCAGCTATCGGACAGGGCGATATGGCTACACCTTC	CASSYRTGRYGYTF	14	NA	TRBV12-3/TRBV12-4	TRBD1	TRBJ1-2
TGCAGCGTTGAGCATCTCTCCGGGACTGGGGCCAACGTCCTGACTTTC	CSVEHLSGTGANVLTF	16	few	TRBV29-1	NA	TRBJ2-6
TGTGCCAGCAGCCGTACAGGGGGGAACACTGAAGCTTTCTTT	CASSRTGGNTEAFF	14	NA	TRBV9	TRBD1	TRBJ1-1
TGTGCCAGCAGTTACTCTCGCGGGAGCTGGCAAGAGACCCAGTACTTC	CASSYSRGSWQETQYF	16	NA	TRBV6-6	TRBD2	TRBJ2-5
TGCGCCAGCAGCCATAGGATCGCAAGCGGAAACACCATATATTTT	CASSHRIASGNTIYF	15	NA	TRBV4-1	NA	TRBJ1-3